The T cell receptor beta chain described here comes from a study of CD8+ T cells in alopecia areata. Study-level results: Only one nonresponder was present, which leaves the link between baseline CD8+ expansion and response uncertain. Scalp data also include sequences from resident alphabeta T cells of normal skin.

Sequencing used cDNA as its template, made by extracting RNA and reverse transcribing it. Sequencing was performed with immunoSEQ multiplex PCR; in TCRdb, only in-frame clones are kept and a portion is missing. The table shows approximately 160,000 clones, with around three fifths occurring only once. Treatment in this sample: oral pan-JAK inhibitor, 5-10 mg twice daily. The CDR3 consists of 14 residues. V dropped 7 bases and J dropped 6; count of bases not matched to a gene: 10. Germline V gene data show CDR1 as SNHLY and CDR2 as FYNNEI. A remark on this clone: Its matching antigen is unknown.

This sequence originates from a human donor with alopecia areata. V is TRBV2 and J is TRBJ2-7; 9 bases agree with TRBD2. This material consisted of CD4+ T cells sorted from blood, taken at week 24, from a patient treated with tofacitinib. This chain's CDR3 is CASTTSGYTSEQYF. DNA for the CDR3: TGTGCCAGCACGACTAGCGGATATACAAGCGAGCAGTACTTC.